Following are 6 T cell receptor beta chains from one sample sequenced in a study of shared clonotypes between healthy human individuals. TCRdb's table, derived via immunoSEQ multiplex PCR, lists solely in-frame clones and lacks some. In the table there are about 2.4 million clones, roughly 93% of which are singletons. Sequencing input: naive CD4+ T cells from PBMCs. As to subset: CD45RA+ positively selected. These receptor sequences come from a man younger than 30 in good health. Some clones in this sample may be carry-over from other donors' samples.

This rearrangement joins TRBV2 to TRBJ2-7; TRBD1 matches at 9 bases. V shed 4 bases and J 4 bases; nucleotides not matched to a gene: 5. CDR3 length equals 14 residues. Germline values: CDR1 SNHLY, CDR2 FYNNEI. The CDR3 DNA sequence: TGTGCCAGCAGTGGGGGACAGGGCGGGTACGAGCAGTACTTC. Its protein product is CASSGGQGGYEQYF.

This sequence joins TRBV19 and TRBJ2-5; D tentatively reads TRBD1 or TRBD2 (6 bases each). Germline V lookup: CDR1 LNHDA, CDR2 SQIVND (reference sequence). Trimming pared 5 bases from V and 3 bases from J, leaving 16 bases between. The CDR3 covers 15 residues. CDR3 DNA: TGTGCCAGTAGTCCGCGAGGAGGGGGTGAAGAGACCCAGTACTTC. This translates into CASSPRGGGEETQYF.

The chain has TRBV5-1 and TRBJ1-1, with 10 bases identical to TRBD1. Germline values: CDR1 SGHRS, CDR2 YFSETQ. The trim removed 9 bases at V and 4 bases at J, leaving 9 bases unmatched. This CDR3 spans 14 amino acids. CDR3 residues: CATRQGASGTEAFF. The CDR3 bases are TGCGCCACGCGACAGGGGGCGTCGGGCACTGAAGCTTTCTTT.

V is TRBV7-2 and J is TRBJ2-1; D gene unclear. The V end was cut by 2 bases, the J end by 0 bases, with 11 bases between. The germline V gene has CDR1 SGHTA and CDR2 FQGNSA. The CDR3 totals 16 residues. In DNA, the CDR3 is TGTGCCAGCAGCTTATTTAGCTCAAGCTCCTACAATGAGCAGTTCTTC. Its translation: CASSLFSSSSYNEQFF.

The chain joins TRBV7-9 to TRBJ2-3; D ambiguous. The CDR3 runs to 12 residues. Germline-derived CDR1 and CDR2 are SEHNR and FQNEAQ (reference sequence). Trimming cost V 4 bases and J 2 bases, with 4 bases left between them. This chain's CDR3 is CASSSHTDTQYF. CDR3 in DNA: TGTGCCAGCAGCTCCCACACAGATACGCAGTATTTT.

This chain uses TRBV5-4 with TRBJ1-1; D is undetermined. Germline-derived CDR1 and CDR2 are SGHNT and YYREEE (reference sequence). V gave up 10 bases and J gave up 0 bases, with 13 bases separating them. The CDR3 is 13 residues long. The chain's CDR3 is CAGWNRVNTEAFF. The CDR3 DNA reads as TGTGCCGGTTGGAACAGAGTGAACACTGAAGCTTTCTTT.